The present entry profiles one TCR beta chain with its context. Antigen: not known. This CDR3 has 14 amino acids. Looked up from germline, CDR1 is KGHDR and CDR2 is SFDVKD. Deletions cut 0 bases from V and 7 bases from J, with 8 bases between. 5'RACE with constant-segment primers yielded barcoded, UMI-tagged TCR alpha and TCR beta cDNA libraries. Each CDR3 protein is one row after TCRdb ran MiXCR on the 5' RACE reads. The sample lists 500,000 to 600,000 distinct CDR3 sequences, about a sixth seen once, with about 12% in the top ten. The data were taken from a study of T-cell memory formation after mild COVID-19. Whole-study findings and limits: What remained unconfirmed was the SARS-CoV-2 specificity of second-wave clones peaking on day 37. Those CD4+ clones that contracted were mainly in CM and EM (CD8+ ones in EMRA).

This clonotype was sampled from an adult woman who had mild COVID-19 (a few samples of this study predate the infection). Cell type and time point are not known. The chain carries TRBV24-1 and TRBJ2-2; no clear D gene. Sequences were obtained from PBMCs or a T cell subset sorted from them (not recorded which). The DNA for the CDR3 is TGTGCCACCAGTGATTTGCAAAGTAACGGGGAGCTGTTTTTT. Its translation: CATSDLQSNGELFF.